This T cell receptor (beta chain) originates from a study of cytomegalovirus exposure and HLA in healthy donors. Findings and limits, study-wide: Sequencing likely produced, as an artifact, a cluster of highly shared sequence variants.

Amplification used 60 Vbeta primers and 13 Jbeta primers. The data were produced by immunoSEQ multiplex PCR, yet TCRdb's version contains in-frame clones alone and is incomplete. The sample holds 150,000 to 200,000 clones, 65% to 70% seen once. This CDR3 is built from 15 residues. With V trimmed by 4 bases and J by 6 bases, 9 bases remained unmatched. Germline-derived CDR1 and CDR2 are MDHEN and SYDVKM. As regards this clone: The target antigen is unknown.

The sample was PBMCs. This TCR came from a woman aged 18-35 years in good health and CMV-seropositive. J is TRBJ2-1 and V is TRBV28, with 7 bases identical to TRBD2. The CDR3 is CASSSAERESNEQFF. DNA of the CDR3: TGTGCCAGCAGTTCAGCCGAGCGGGAAAGCAATGAGCAGTTCTTC.